This T cell receptor beta chain was recorded in a study of OX40 agonist ivuxolimab in advanced cancers. Germline CDR1 and CDR2: MNHEY and SVGAGI. The V end was cut by 5 bases, the J end by 9 bases, with 8 bases between. This CDR3 spans 11 amino acids. Sequencing was performed with immunoSEQ multiplex PCR; in TCRdb, only in-frame clones are kept and a portion is missing. The table shows some 70,000 clones, with around 84% occurring only once. The origin of this receptor is an adult with an advanced solid tumor such as melanoma, head and neck, liver or kidney cancer. Sequences were derived from CD4+ or CD8+ T cells sorted from blood, sampled in a trial of the OX40 agonist ivuxolimab. The V and J genes are TRBV6-5 and TRBJ2-1; no clear D. The CDR3 protein is CASSAGGEQFF. As DNA, the CDR3 is TGTGCCAGCAGTGCAGGCGGTGAGCAGTTCTTC.